This T cell receptor (beta chain) derives from a study of glioma-infiltrating T cells after dendritic cell vaccination. V was cut by 1 base and J by 1 base, with 10 bases left in between. The CDR3 contains 15 residues. Germline values: CDR1 KGHSH, CDR2 LQKENI. Time point denoted: after dendritic cell vaccination, including at tumor progression/relapse. None of the glioblastoma patients had an isocitrate dehydrogenase mutation. Clones were read by immunoSEQ multiplex PCR, and TCRdb kept only the in-frame ones, dropping some. The sample gives about 24,000 clones, roughly 90% of which show up once; about 3.2% is in the top ten.

This TCR was sampled from a human donor with glioblastoma. The material was blood, obtained after dendritic cell vaccination. The gene calls are TRBV18 and TRBJ2-5; TRBD1 is a possible D gene (5 bases). The CDR3 DNA follows: TGTGCCAGCTCACCACACAAGGGGCCCCAAGAGACCCAGTACTTC. The encoded protein is CASSPHKGPQETQYF.